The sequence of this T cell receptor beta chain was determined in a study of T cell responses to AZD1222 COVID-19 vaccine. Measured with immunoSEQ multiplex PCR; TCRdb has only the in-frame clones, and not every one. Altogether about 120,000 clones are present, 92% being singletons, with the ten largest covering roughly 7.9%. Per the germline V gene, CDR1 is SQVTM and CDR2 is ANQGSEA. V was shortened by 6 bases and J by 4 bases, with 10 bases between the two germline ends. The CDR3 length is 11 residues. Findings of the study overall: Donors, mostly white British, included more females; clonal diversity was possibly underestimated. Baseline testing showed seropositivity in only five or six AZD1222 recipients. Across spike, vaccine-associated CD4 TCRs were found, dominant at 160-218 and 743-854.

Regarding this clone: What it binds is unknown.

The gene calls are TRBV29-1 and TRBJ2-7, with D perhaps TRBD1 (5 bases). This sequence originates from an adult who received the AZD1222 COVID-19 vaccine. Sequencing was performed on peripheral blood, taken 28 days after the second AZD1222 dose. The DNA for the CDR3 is TGCAGCGTCGTGACAGCTTACGAGCAGTACTTC. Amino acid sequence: CSVVTAYEQYF.